The rows below give T cell receptor beta chains drawn from one sample of a study of T cells in Graves' hyperthyroidism and ophthalmopathy. One entry per CDR3 protein results from TCRdb running MiXCR on the multiplex PCR reads. The table records some 500,000 distinct CDR3 sequences, about 16% of them present only once. Sequenced material: blood. The receptor set was obtained from a woman under 40 with Graves' ophthalmopathy. CDR3s leave out the opening cysteine and the closing phenylalanine or tryptophan. The order of the fields is clone size, V gene, J gene, CDR3 protein. Clone sizes are given selectively: once, few, many, or a class where the clone is expanded.

clone_size: .; v_call: TRBV29-1; j_call: TRBJ2-3; cdr3_aa: SVEGSLTGGDTQY
clone_size: many; v_call: TRBV12-3/TRBV12-4; j_call: TRBJ1-2; cdr3_aa: ASSSPLRQRANYGYT
clone_size: few; v_call: TRBV3-1; j_call: TRBJ2-2; cdr3_aa: ASSRTRRPGELF
clone_size: .; v_call: TRBV3-2; j_call: TRBJ2-1; cdr3_aa: ASSQDERSYNEQF
clone_size: .; v_call: TRBV19; j_call: TRBJ2-6; cdr3_aa: ASRPVQTGTGANVLT
clone_size: many; v_call: TRBV20-1; j_call: TRBJ2-3; cdr3_aa: SALPGLAGAADTQY
clone_size: .; v_call: TRBV2; j_call: TRBJ1-1; cdr3_aa: ASSGRGEAF
clone_size: .; v_call: TRBV11-1; j_call: TRBJ1-2; cdr3_aa: ASSLAGDYYGYT
clone_size: .; v_call: TRBV20-1; j_call: TRBJ2-7; cdr3_aa: SARILAEIYEQY
clone_size: many; v_call: TRBV20-1; j_call: TRBJ2-3; cdr3_aa: SASGDTQY
clone_size: .; v_call: TRBV6-2/TRBV6-3; j_call: TRBJ2-3; cdr3_aa: ASSPTARVFLTDTQY
clone_size: many; v_call: TRBV6-2/TRBV6-3; j_call: TRBJ2-1; cdr3_aa: ASSYSGLAGGRSYNEQF
clone_size: .; v_call: TRBV20-1; j_call: TRBJ2-7; cdr3_aa: SALTTDYYEQY
clone_size: .; v_call: TRBV29-1; j_call: TRBJ2-6; cdr3_aa: SVGTPTLRGANVLT
clone_size: few; v_call: TRBV19; j_call: TRBJ2-7; cdr3_aa: ASSIQGGEQY
clone_size: many; v_call: TRBV20-1; j_call: TRBJ1-1; cdr3_aa: SVTGTGNTEAF
clone_size: few; v_call: TRBV27; j_call: TRBJ2-7; cdr3_aa: ASSRTSRRSPYEQY